Listed below are T cell receptor beta chains from one sample, sequenced in a study of OX40 agonist ivuxolimab in advanced cancers. Only in-frame clones appear in the TCRdb table, and some are missing; sequencing was by immunoSEQ multiplex PCR. The repertoire holds some 45,000 clones, approximately 82% seen once, with 2.6% in the top ten. The starting material was CD4+ or CD8+ T cells sorted from blood, obtained in a trial of the OX40 agonist ivuxolimab. These TCRs come from an adult with an advanced solid tumor such as melanoma, head and neck, liver or kidney cancer. The CDR3 runs from the conserved cysteine through the conserved F or W. The D gene is left open where the match is weak. Clone size is not always given. Where it is, it says once, few, many or a class for expanded clones.

cdr3_nt,cdr3_aa,clone_size,v_call,d_call,j_call
TGTGCCTGCAAGTCGGAGCGCCCGTTTGGGACCTACGAGCAGTACTTC,CACKSERPFGTYEQYF,once,TRBV6-4,-,TRBJ2-7
TGTGCCAGCAGTCCTCCCAGGGCGTACGGCTCCTACGAGCAGTACTTC,CASSPPRAYGSYEQYF,-,TRBV27,-,TRBJ2-7
TGTGCCAGCATCCGAACGAACACTGAAGCTTTCTTT,CASIRTNTEAFF,once,TRBV6-1,-,TRBJ1-1
TGTGCCAGCAGCCGTTACCCACTTGAAAAACTGTTTTTT,CASSRYPLEKLFF,-,TRBV14,-,TRBJ1-4
TGTGCCATCGCAGCCGGGCCTTATGGCTACACCTTC,CAIAAGPYGYTF,-,TRBV10-3,-,TRBJ1-2
TGTGCCAGCAGCTTAGGGGGACAGGGGGGAGGGAGCTACACCTTC,CASSLGGQGGGSYTF,-,TRBV7-2,TRBD1,TRBJ1-2
TGTGCCAGCAGCAAGGGTAGAGGACACTACGCCAAAAACATTCAGTACTTC,CASSKGRGHYAKNIQYF,-,TRBV21-1,-,TRBJ2-4
TGTGCCAGCAGCTTAGTCAGGGAAACTGAAGCTTTCTTT,CASSLVRETEAFF,-,TRBV7-9,-,TRBJ1-1
TGTGCCACCAGCAGTTCGACAGGGGTGAACACCGGGGAGCTGTTTTTT,CATSSSTGVNTGELFF,-,TRBV15,TRBD1,TRBJ2-2
TGCGCCAGCAGTTTGGGGGGCAGAACGAACACCGGGGAGCTGTTTTTT,CASSLGGRTNTGELFF,-,TRBV5-1,-,TRBJ2-2
TGTGCCAGCAGAGGTCCGGGACAGGGGGTTCAGTCTGGAAACACCATATATTTT,CASRGPGQGVQSGNTIYF,-,TRBV25-1,TRBD1,TRBJ1-3
TGTGCCAGCAGCGACCGGGACAGGGGAGGCTACACCTTC,CASSDRDRGGYTF,once,TRBV7-2,TRBD1,TRBJ1-2
TGTGCCAGCAGCTCGGATATAGATACGCAGTATTTT,CASSSDIDTQYF,few,TRBV11-2,-,TRBJ2-3
TGTGCCAGCAGCCGGGGACTAGCGAATGAGCAGTTCTTC,CASSRGLANEQFF,-,TRBV4-2,TRBD2,TRBJ2-1
TGTGCCAGCAGGAGGGGGAGGAATGAAAAACTGTTTTTT,CASRRGRNEKLFF,once,TRBV6-4,-,TRBJ1-4
TGCAGCTCCAAGGACGGAAACCACGAGCAGTACTTC,CSSKDGNHEQYF,-,TRBV29-1,-,TRBJ2-7
TGTGCCACACTCAACGGGGGGACCTACGAGCAGTACTTC,CATLNGGTYEQYF,-,TRBV10-3,TRBD2,TRBJ2-7
TGCAGCGTTGCGACAGCCCAAAATCAGCCCCAGCATTTT,CSVATAQNQPQHF,-,TRBV29-1,-,TRBJ1-5
TGTGCCAGCAGCTTGATAGACATCCCCTATGGCTACACCTTC,CASSLIDIPYGYTF,-,TRBV5-6,-,TRBJ1-2
TGTGCCAGCAGAGTCACGGACAGGGCGTCCTACGAGCAGTACTTC,CASRVTDRASYEQYF,-,TRBV6-5,TRBD1,TRBJ2-7
TGTGCCAGCACCCAAGCGGGAGGGCCCTACGAGCAGTACTTC,CASTQAGGPYEQYF,once,TRBV2,TRBD2,TRBJ2-7
TGTGCCAGCAGTTACCAGGGAATCAACACTGAAGCTTTCTTT,CASSYQGINTEAFF,-,TRBV6-6,-,TRBJ1-1
TGCGCCAGCAGCTTACAGGGGGGCACCGGGGAGCTGTTTTTT,CASSLQGGTGELFF,-,TRBV5-1,TRBD1,TRBJ2-2
TGTGCCAGCAGTTTGACAGGGGGCTCGAACACCGGGGAGCTGTTTTTT,CASSLTGGSNTGELFF,once,TRBV6-6,TRBD1,TRBJ2-2
TGTGCCAGCAGCCTGCGAAACAGCTTCTACGAGCAGTACTTC,CASSLRNSFYEQYF,-,TRBV6-1,-,TRBJ2-7
TGTGCCATCAGTGGGATCCTTTCTAGCATTCAGTACTTC,CAISGILSSIQYF,-,TRBV10-3,-,TRBJ2-4
TGTGCCAGCAGCTTGGCCGGTAGTACTGAAGCTTTCTTT,CASSLAGSTEAFF,-,TRBV5-6,-,TRBJ1-1
TGTGCCAGCAGCTTAGATGGACTGATGTATAATTCACCCCTCCACTTT,CASSLDGLMYNSPLHF,-,TRBV7-2,-,TRBJ1-6
TGTGCCAGCATGGTAGCAGTCATGAACACTGAAGCTTTCTTT,CASMVAVMNTEAFF,-,TRBV6-1,-,TRBJ1-1
TGTGCCAGTAGTATCGGGGACAGGGGGGGCTACGAGCAGTACTTC,CASSIGDRGGYEQYF,-,TRBV19,TRBD1,TRBJ2-7
TGTGCCAGCAGTGCGGACCTAGCTGATACGCAGTATTTT,CASSADLADTQYF,-,TRBV2,-,TRBJ2-3
TGTGCCACCAGCAGAGATCAAGCGGCCTCTGAAGATACGCAGTATTTT,CATSRDQAASEDTQYF,-,TRBV15,-,TRBJ2-3
TGCGCCAGCAGCTCCGACAGGGGGCGGGAAAAACTGTTTTTT,CASSSDRGREKLFF,-,TRBV5-1,TRBD1,TRBJ1-4
TGTGCCACCTCCCGCCTAGAAAGGTACGAGCAGTACTTC,CATSRLERYEQYF,few,TRBV6-5,-,TRBJ2-7
TGTGCCAGCAGCTTCGCGGGGGACGTCTCCTACGAGCAGTACTTC,CASSFAGDVSYEQYF,-,TRBV7-9,TRBD2,TRBJ2-7
TGCAGCGTCGCTCCCCCCGGGGCTGCGCAGTATTTT,CSVAPPGAAQYF,few,TRBV29-1,-,TRBJ2-3
TGTGCCAGCAGCTTTGTTGCGAGAGCCTACGAGCAGTACTTC,CASSFVARAYEQYF,-,TRBV7-3,-,TRBJ2-7
TGTGCCAGCAGCTTAGACCAGCGGGTCAACTACGAGCAGTACTTC,CASSLDQRVNYEQYF,-,TRBV7-3,-,TRBJ2-7
TGTGCCAGCAGCTTAGAAGCGGGAGGGCTCTACGAGCAGTACTTC,CASSLEAGGLYEQYF,-,TRBV7-2,TRBD2,TRBJ2-7
TGCGCCAGCAGCCAGGACAGCTATAATTCACCCCTCCACTTT,CASSQDSYNSPLHF,-,TRBV4-3,-,TRBJ1-6
TGTGCCAGCAGCTTATCTGGGGGCTACGAGCAGTACTTC,CASSLSGGYEQYF,few,TRBV11-2,-,TRBJ2-7
TGTGCCAGCAGCTCCAGGCTAAGGTCGAACAATCAGCCCCAGCATTTT,CASSSRLRSNNQPQHF,once,TRBV5-8,-,TRBJ1-5
TGTGCCAGCAGTGTGTCCAATATGAACACTGAAGCTTTCTTT,CASSVSNMNTEAFF,-,TRBV6-4,-,TRBJ1-1
TGTGCCACCAGCAGAGAAGGGACAGGGAATTACGAGCAGTACTTC,CATSREGTGNYEQYF,few,TRBV15,TRBD1,TRBJ2-7
TGTGCCAGCAGCTTTAGGGACCTCCGGTATGGCTACACCTTC,CASSFRDLRYGYTF,once,TRBV7-2,-,TRBJ1-2
TGTGCCAGCAGTTACTCGATAGACTCTTATGGCTACACCTTC,CASSYSIDSYGYTF,-,TRBV6-5,-,TRBJ1-2
TGCAGCGTTGATACTGGAGGCACTGAAGCTTTCTTT,CSVDTGGTEAFF,-,TRBV29-1,-,TRBJ1-1
TGTGCCAGCAGCCCCTTGCGGGGATCCTACGAGCAGTACTTC,CASSPLRGSYEQYF,-,TRBV7-2,-,TRBJ2-7
TGTGCCAGCAGTGAAACGGTAGCCTATAATTCACCCCTCCACTTT,CASSETVAYNSPLHF,-,TRBV6-1,-,TRBJ1-6
TGTGCCAGCAGCAACCCGACTAGCCCATCCTACAATGAGCAGTTCTTC,CASSNPTSPSYNEQFF,-,TRBV7-8,TRBD2,TRBJ2-1
TGTGCCAGCAGCGTTCCGGGACTAGCAACAGATACGCAGTATTTT,CASSVPGLATDTQYF,-,TRBV7-8,TRBD2,TRBJ2-3
TGTGCCAGCAGTTCCGATCGCAAGTCACCCCTCCACTTT,CASSSDRKSPLHF,-,TRBV27,-,TRBJ1-6